The 20 T cell receptor beta chains below come from one sample, sequenced in a study of blood T cell repertoires in COVID-19. Generated by immunoSEQ multiplex PCR, the TCRdb table keeps only in-frame clones and is missing some. Among hundreds of thousands of clones, almost 85% were seen once, and the ten largest hold around 10%. Source material: PBMCs or T cells enriched from blood (not recorded which). Receptors were obtained from a woman in her forties or fifties with acute COVID-19.

V usage is TRBV9 and J usage is TRBJ1-1, with D unclear. The germline gives CDR1 SGDLS, CDR2 YYNGEE. V was clipped by 0 bases and J by 6 bases, with 12 bases between them. The CDR3 runs to 14 residues. The DNA for the CDR3 is TGTGCCAGCAGCGTAGATAACCGACTGTCTGAAGCTTTCTTT. It specifies CASSVDNRLSEAFF. Together with reference TRBV9 and TRBJ1-1, the CDR3 gives the full variable domain: DSGVTQTPKHLITATGQRVTLRCSPRSGDLSVYWYQQSLDQGLQFLIQYYNGEERAKGNILERFSAQQFPDLHSELNLSSLELGDSALYFCASSVDNRLSEAFFGQGTRLTVV.

The chain has TRBV6-5 and TRBJ1-2, with 7 bases identical to TRBD1. There are 10 residues in the CDR3. J lost 12 bases, V lost 10 bases, and 8 bases had no gene match. Germline lookup yields CDR1 MNHEY and CDR2 SVGAGI. The CDR3: CATETGRDTF. DNA for the CDR3: TGTGCCACAGAGACAGGGCGGGACACCTTC.

The chain combines TRBV19 with TRBJ1-1; D call uncertain. V was pared by 0 bases and J by 1 base, with 6 bases between. The CDR3 loop spans 14 amino acids. From germline, CDR1 is LNHDA and CDR2 SQIVND (reference sequence). The CDR3 loop reads CASSIDLWNTEAFF. CDR3 nucleotides: TGTGCCAGTAGTATAGATCTGTGGAACACTGAAGCTTTCTTT.

The gene calls are TRBV5-1 and TRBJ2-7; 9 positions match TRBD1. This CDR3 spans 15 amino acids. The V and J ends lost 4 bases and 2 bases, in that order; junction bases with no gene match: 7. Per the germline V gene, CDR1 is SGHRS and CDR2 is YFSETQ. The CDR3 bases are TGCGCCAGCAGCGGCGGGACAGGGCAAACCTACGAGCAGTACTTC. Translated, it gives CASSGGTGQTYEQYF.

The rearrangement joins TRBV9 to TRBJ1-5; D is unresolved. Trimming removed 0 bases from V and 3 bases from J, with 10 bases in between. CDR1 SGDLS and CDR2 YYNGEE come from the germline V gene. The CDR3 has 15 amino acids. CDR3 nucleotides: TGTGCCAGCAGCGTAGGCGGGGAGAACAATCAGCCCCAGCATTTT. It yields the protein CASSVGGENNQPQHF.

This clone was observed many times. This chain uses TRBV19 with TRBJ2-3; 7 positions agree with TRBD1. The V gene end was trimmed by 9 bases and the J gene end by 1 base; junction bases not matched to a gene: 4. CDR3 length equals 13 residues. Germline lookup yields CDR1 LNHDA and CDR2 SQIVND (reference sequence). CDR3 bases: TGTGCCAGCAACAGGGGACGCACAGATACGCAGTATTTT. Encoded protein: CASNRGRTDTQYF.

The CDR3 DNA sequence: TGTGCCAGCAGAGCCGCCGGACAGATCAACTATGGCTACACCTTC. Its translation is CASRAAGQINYGYTF. This sequence joins TRBV7-2 and TRBJ1-2, with D tentatively TRBD1 (6 bases). This CDR3 spans 15 amino acids. The germline V gene encodes CDR1 SGHTA and CDR2 FQGNSA. The germline V and J ends were trimmed by 6 bases and 2 bases, with 16 bases remaining between them.

This clone was counted ten times or more. The chain has TRBV4-1 and TRBJ1-1; D is unresolved. Per germline, CDR1 MGHRA and CDR2 YSYEKL. The V and J ends lost 1 base and 5 bases respectively, with 11 bases between them. CDR3 length: 14 amino acids. DNA of the CDR3: TGCGCCAGCAGCCAAGTAGTAGCGGAAACTGAAGCTTTCTTT. Translated, it gives CASSQVVAETEAFF.

The chain joins TRBV4-3 to TRBJ1-5, with a possible D match to TRBD1 (5 bases). The germline CDR1 and CDR2 sequences are LGHNA and YSLEER. The germline V and J ends were trimmed by 0 bases and 5 bases, with 11 bases remaining between them. This CDR3 contains 15 residues. The CDR3: CASSQDPGHDQPQHF. For the CDR3, the DNA is TGCGCCAGCAGCCAAGACCCAGGGCACGATCAGCCCCAGCATTTT.

This clone was detected a few times. An end of the junction differs from the germline gene, which may be a read error. J is TRBJ1-2 and V is TRBV10-3; TRBD1 is a possible D gene (5 bases). The CDR3 consists of 13 residues. The germline V gene has CDR1 ENHRY and CDR2 SYGVKD. The CDR3 loop reads CAISLDRDYGYTF. In DNA form, the CDR3 reads TGTGCCATCAGTTTGGACCGGGACTACGGCTACACCTTC.

The chain carries TRBV30 and TRBJ2-1, with 11 bases that match TRBD2. The germline V gene has CDR1 GTSNPN and CDR2 SVGIG (reference sequence). The CDR3 is 14 amino acids. The J segment lost 6 bases and the V segment lost 5 bases, leaving 6 bases of the junction unmatched. DNA of the CDR3: TGTGCCTGGCAGGAACTAGCGGGGGCCAATGAGCAGTTCTTC. This encodes CAWQELAGANEQFF.

This clone appeared a single time. V and J are TRBV20-1 and TRBJ2-1, with D possibly being TRBD1 (6 bases). The length of the CDR3 is 14 residues. Looked up from germline, CDR1 is DFQATT and CDR2 is SNEGSKA (reference sequence). Trimming cost V 3 bases and J 5 bases, with 14 bases left between them. The CDR3 coding sequence is TGCAGTGCTAGTTTTCTACAGGGCCACAATGAGCAGTTCTTC. This sequence encodes CSASFLQGHNEQFF.

The rearrangement uses TRBV6-2 or TRBV6-3 and TRBJ1-6, with a possible D match to TRBD1 (6 bases). V was clipped by 2 bases and J by 3 bases, with 14 bases between them. Germline lookup yields CDR1 MNHEY and CDR2 SVGEGT. The CDR3 runs to 17 residues. The CDR3 DNA reads TGTGCCAGCAGTTACGAACCCCAGGGGTTCTATAATTCACCCCTCCACTTT. Its protein product is CASSYEPQGFYNSPLHF.

As concerns this clone: Other DNA sequences of this sample code for an identical CDR3. This chain connects TRBV11-2 to TRBJ2-7, with TRBD2 as a possible D gene (7 bases). Trimming stripped 1 base from V and 3 bases from J, with 10 bases between. Germline V CDR1 and CDR2: SGHAT, FQNNGV. The CDR3 is made up of 14 amino acids. As DNA, the CDR3 is TGTGCCAGCAGCTTAGCGGGGGGCCGCTACGAGCAGTACTTC. Encoded protein: CASSLAGGRYEQYF. Complete variable domain (other parts from reference TRBV11-2 and TRBJ2-7): EAGVAQSPRYKIIEKRQSVAFWCNPISGHATLYWYQQILGQGPKLLIQFQNNGVVDDSQLPKDRFSAERLKGVDSTLKIQPAKLEDSAVYLCASSLAGGRYEQYFGPGTRLTVT.

The rearrangement joins TRBV19 to TRBJ1-6, with 8 bases that match TRBD1. The germline CDR1 and CDR2 sequences are LNHDA and SQIVND (reference sequence). After removal of 4 bases from V and 14 bases from J, the junction contained 13 bases not matched to a gene. The CDR3 sequence is 15 residues long. The CDR3 protein is CASSTRDRRRGTLHF. The CDR3 DNA sequence: TGTGCCAGTAGTACCCGGGACAGGCGCAGGGGAACCCTCCACTTT. Variable domain in full (rest from reference TRBV19 and TRBJ1-6): DGGITQSPKYLFRKEGQNVTLSCEQNLNHDAMYWYRQDPGQGLRLIYYSQIVNDFQKGDIAEGYSVSREKKESFPLTVTSAQKNPTAFYLCASSTRDRRRGTLHFGNGTRLTVT.

V and J are TRBV2 and TRBJ1-1; TRBD1 matches 7 bases. Unmatched junction bases numbered 7, after V lost 5 bases and J lost 1 base. This CDR3 contains 15 residues. Germline-derived CDR1 and CDR2 are SNHLY and FYNNEI. The CDR3 spells CASSFDRAPNTEAFF. For the CDR3, the DNA is TGTGCCAGCAGTTTTGACAGGGCGCCGAACACTGAAGCTTTCTTT.

This rearrangement joins TRBV5-1 to TRBJ2-2; 7 bases line up with TRBD2. Trimming took 0 bases from V and 4 from J; bases not matched to a gene: 6. CDR1 and CDR2 (germline): SGHRS, YFSETQ. CDR3 length: 16 amino acids. For the CDR3, the DNA is TGCGCCAGCAGCTTGGGAAGCGGGGACTTCACCGGGGAGCTGTTTTTT. Amino acid sequence: CASSLGSGDFTGELFF.

The chain is built from TRBV5-1 and TRBJ2-3; TRBD1 matches at 9 bases. The germline CDR1 and CDR2 sequences are SGHRS and YFSETQ. V shed 2 bases and J 3 bases; nucleotides not matched to a gene: 4. CDR3 length: 15 amino acids. CDR3 amino acids: CASSLGTGKTDTQYF. In DNA, the CDR3 is TGCGCCAGCAGCTTAGGGACAGGGAAAACAGATACGCAGTATTTT.

V and J are TRBV30 and TRBJ1-2; a weak D match, TRBD1 (6 bases). The CDR3 totals 17 residues. V lost 2 bases and J lost 4, with 23 bases in between. CDR1 and CDR2 from the germline V gene are GTSNPN and SVGIG (reference sequence). CDR3 DNA: TGTGCCTGGAGTATAGGGGGACGGTCCCTACTAGGCTATGGCTACACCTTC. It yields the protein CAWSIGGRSLLGYGYTF.

V is TRBV6-5 and J is TRBJ2-7, with D maybe TRBD2 (7 bases). The CDR3 sequence is 15 residues long. The germline gives CDR1 MNHEY, CDR2 SVGAGI. Between the trimmed V and J ends, which lost 0 bases and 5 bases, there was a span of 14 bases. In DNA form, the CDR3 reads TGTGCCAGCAGTTACTCCGGGGGGCATGGCAACGAGCAGTACTTC. Translated, it gives CASSYSGGHGNEQYF.